The rows below give T cell receptor beta chains drawn from one sample of a study of blood T cell repertoires in COVID-19. Some clones are missing from TCRdb's copy, which holds only in-frame ones; the method was immunoSEQ multiplex PCR. This sample yields about 210,000 clones, of which around four fifths are seen a single time; 2.9% belongs to the top ten. The specimen was peripheral blood. The receptors were gathered from a man aged 50 to 59 with active or convalescent COVID-19. Both conserved end residues are part of each CDR3. The D gene is left open where the match is weak. Where a row states a size, it is once, few, many or the class of an expanded clone; other rows omit it.

D | size | J | V | DNA | CDR3
- | - | TRBJ2-1 | TRBV5-1 | TGCGCCAGCAGCGCCATTCCAGGGCGTGGCGATGAGCAGTTCTTC | CASSAIPGRGDEQFF
TRBD1 | once | TRBJ1-1 | TRBV19 | TGTGCCAGTAGTGGGACAGTTGAAGCTTTCTTT | CASSGTVEAFF
- | once | TRBJ1-2 | TRBV30 | TGTGCCTGGAGTTCGCAGGGAAACTATGGCTACACCTTC | CAWSSQGNYGYTF
TRBD1 | - | TRBJ1-2 | TRBV30 | TGTGCCTGGAGTGTACCGAACAGGGGGAACACCTTC | CAWSVPNRGNTF
- | - | TRBJ1-2 | TRBV30 | TGTGCCTGGCAGAGTCGACAAGGCGGCTACACCTTC | CAWQSRQGGYTF
- | - | TRBJ1-5 | TRBV30 | TGTGCCTGGAGTGTACGAGCCTATCAGCCCCAGCATTTT | CAWSVRAYQPQHF
- | - | TRBJ1-2 | TRBV5-1 | TGCGCCAGCAGCACCGCCGGACAGAGCTATGGCTACACCTTC | CASSTAGQSYGYTF
- | - | TRBJ2-1 | TRBV9 | TGTGCCAGCAGCGTTGGGCCCGGCTCCTACAATGAGCAGTTCTTC | CASSVGPGSYNEQFF
- | few | TRBJ2-7 | TRBV11-2 | TGTGCCAGCAGCCCGGGACCACGGGGGACCGAGCAGTACTTC | CASSPGPRGTEQYF
TRBD2 | - | TRBJ2-3 | TRBV6-6 | TGTGCCAGCAGCCCGGCCACTGGAAGCGGGGGTATCTTTAGCACAGATACGCAGTATTTT | CASSPATGSGGIFSTDTQYF
TRBD1 | - | TRBJ2-7 | TRBV7-8 | TGTGCCAGCAGCTCCTGGACAGGGTTTTACGAGCAGTACTTC | CASSSWTGFYEQYF
- | - | TRBJ1-4 | TRBV7-2 | TGTGCCAGCAGCTCGTCAGGGTTAACTAATGAAAAACTGTTTTTT | CASSSSGLTNEKLFF
- | - | TRBJ2-7 | TRBV19 | TGTGCCAGTAGTTTGGCAGGGGAAGTTTACGAGCAGTACTTC | CASSLAGEVYEQYF
TRBD2 | - | TRBJ2-1 | TRBV27 | TGTGCCAGCAGTCGGGGGACTAGCGGGACCGAGCAGTTCTTC | CASSRGTSGTEQFF
TRBD2 | - | TRBJ2-1 | TRBV28 | TGTGCCAGCAGGGGCGGTAGGGAGGGCCTCGACAATGAGCAGTTCTTC | CASRGGREGLDNEQFF
- | once | TRBJ2-1 | TRBV6-1 | TGTGCCAGCAGTGAGGCGGGACTCAATGAGCAGTTCTTC | CASSEAGLNEQFF
TRBD1 | - | TRBJ1-6 | TRBV12-5 | TGTGCTAGTGGCCAAAGGGGGCACAATTCACCCCTCCACTTT | CASGQRGHNSPLHF
- | - | TRBJ2-1 | TRBV2 | TGTGCCAGCAGTAGGACAGTTTTACGGGACAATGAGCAGTTCTTC | CASSRTVLRDNEQFF
- | - | TRBJ2-5 | TRBV5-1 | TGCGCCAGCAGCTTGGGGCAGGGGCAAGAGACCCAGTACTTC | CASSLGQGQETQYF
- | - | TRBJ1-1 | TRBV6-2/TRBV6-3 | TGTGCCAGCAGTGTAAACAGGTTGAACACTGAAGCTTTCTTT | CASSVNRLNTEAFF
- | - | TRBJ1-1 | TRBV4-1 | TGCGCCAGCAGCCAAGTACCCCGTGTCGGGGAGAACACTGAGGCTTTCTTT | CASSQVPRVGENTEAFF
TRBD1 | - | TRBJ2-1 | TRBV6-5 | TGTGCCAGCAGTTACTACGGACAGGGGAGGCACAATGAGCAGTTCTTC | CASSYYGQGRHNEQFF
TRBD2 | - | TRBJ2-7 | TRBV9 | TGTGCCAGCAGTGCGGGACTAGCGGGGGGTTTAGGCTCCTACGAGCAGTACTTC | CASSAGLAGGLGSYEQYF
- | few | TRBJ2-7 | TRBV19 | TGTGCCAGTAGTATCTATTCGGGCGAGCAGTACTTC | CASSIYSGEQYF
TRBD1 | once | TRBJ1-1 | TRBV25-1 | TGTGCCAGCAGGGACAGGGGGGACACTGAAGCTTTCTTT | CASRDRGDTEAFF
TRBD1 | - | TRBJ1-2 | TRBV5-8 | TGTGCCAGCAGCTTCGGATTAGGTGGCAGGGGGCGCGGTGACTATGGCTACACCTTC | CASSFGLGGRGRGDYGYTF
TRBD1 | - | TRBJ2-3 | TRBV18 | TGTGCCAGCCAGGGGGCTGACACAGATACGCAGTATTTT | CASQGADTDTQYF
- | - | TRBJ2-7 | TRBV5-6 | TGTGCCAGCAGCTTTACAGGGTCCTACGAGCAGTACTTC | CASSFTGSYEQYF
- | - | TRBJ2-7 | TRBV11-2 | TGTGCCAGCAGCTTAACGAGGAACGAGCAGTACTTC | CASSLTRNEQYF
TRBD2 | - | TRBJ2-5 | TRBV3-1/TRBV3-2 | TGTGCCAGCAGCCCCGGCGGGGGGCAAGAGACCCAGTACTTC | CASSPGGGQETQYF
- | - | TRBJ1-4 | TRBV5-4 | TGTGCCAGCAGCTTTCATCGGACAGCTAATGAAAAACTGTTTTTT | CASSFHRTANEKLFF
TRBD1 | once | TRBJ1-3 | TRBV7-2 | TGTGCCAGCAGCCTCCGGGACAGGGGGCCATTCTCTGGAAACACCATATATTTT | CASSLRDRGPFSGNTIYF
TRBD1 | - | TRBJ1-4 | TRBV5-1 | TGCGCCAGCAGCCGAACAGGGGGGCTTAGTGAAAAACTGTTTTTT | CASSRTGGLSEKLFF
TRBD1 | - | TRBJ1-2 | TRBV27 | TGTGCCAGCACCACCTCGACAGGGCTTGGCTACACCTTC | CASTTSTGLGYTF
- | - | TRBJ1-2 | TRBV5-1 | TGCGCCAGCAGCACCCAAGGTGCTACGCGGCGCTACACCTTC | CASSTQGATRRYTF
- | - | TRBJ1-1 | TRBV7-2 | TGTGCCAGCAGCTTTCGAGGGAGCGAAGCTTTCTTT | CASSFRGSEAFF
TRBD1 | once | TRBJ1-2 | TRBV19 | TGTGCCAGTAGTATCGGAAGGCAGGGGGGCTATGGCTACACCTTC | CASSIGRQGGYGYTF
- | few | TRBJ2-1 | TRBV30 | TGTGCCTGGACCAGTCATGGGGCGAATGAGCAGTTCTTC | CAWTSHGANEQFF
TRBD1 | once | TRBJ2-7 | TRBV7-9 | TGTGCCAGCAGCCACCCGACAGGGTCTGTCATCTACGAGCAGTACTTC | CASSHPTGSVIYEQYF
- | - | TRBJ1-5 | TRBV18 | TGTGCCAGCTCAGCGATGGGCTACAATCAGCCCCAGCATTTT | CASSAMGYNQPQHF